These T cell receptor beta chains were read from a single sample in a study of PD-1 blockade in classical Hodgkin lymphoma. Repertoires were generated with immunoSEQ multiplex PCR, while TCRdb's copy carries only in-frame clones and drops some. The repertoire holds 30,000 to 45,000 clones, with 69% as singletons. The sample was peripheral blood mononuclear cells (PBMCs), taken before the second cycle of nivolumab. The receptors here all came from a human donor with classical Hodgkin lymphoma. Each CDR3 is given with its conserved first and last residue. D genes are given only for firm matches. Clone size is shown for a subset of rows, as once, few, many or a class of expanded clone.

v_gene: TRBV6-4; j_gene: TRBJ2-7; abundance: NA; d_gene: NA; CDR3nt: TGTGCCAGCGGGACCCGCGGGCAGCAGACCTACGAGCAGTACTTC; CDR3aa: CASGTRGQQTYEQYF
v_gene: TRBV7-8; j_gene: TRBJ2-2; abundance: NA; d_gene: TRBD1; CDR3nt: TGTGCCAGCAGCTTATGGTCGGGACAGGGGAGCGGGGAGCTGTTTTTT; CDR3aa: CASSLWSGQGSGELFF
v_gene: TRBV18; j_gene: TRBJ2-7; abundance: NA; d_gene: TRBD2; CDR3nt: TGTGCCAGCTCACCCGGGACTATTTCCTACGAGCAGTACTTC; CDR3aa: CASSPGTISYEQYF
v_gene: TRBV28; j_gene: TRBJ2-1; abundance: NA; d_gene: TRBD2; CDR3nt: TGTGCCAGCAGTTTCGGGGGGAGGGCCGGTAATGAGCAGTTCTTC; CDR3aa: CASSFGGRAGNEQFF
v_gene: TRBV6-1; j_gene: TRBJ2-7; abundance: NA; d_gene: NA; CDR3nt: TGTGCCAGCAGTCCAGCGCTGAGCTCCTACGAGCAGTACTTC; CDR3aa: CASSPALSSYEQYF
v_gene: TRBV18; j_gene: TRBJ1-5; abundance: NA; d_gene: NA; CDR3nt: TGTGCCAGCTCACCACAACGGGTTCTCAATCAGCCCCAGCATTTT; CDR3aa: CASSPQRVLNQPQHF
v_gene: TRBV10-3; j_gene: TRBJ2-1; abundance: NA; d_gene: TRBD2; CDR3nt: TGTGCCATCAGTGATTTTGGGTCGGCTAGCGGGGAACAATACAATGAGCAGTTCTTC; CDR3aa: CAISDFGSASGEQYNEQFF
v_gene: TRBV5-1; j_gene: TRBJ1-3; abundance: few; d_gene: NA; CDR3nt: TGCGCCAGCAGCCCGACGGGGAGGGGGGCTTCGGGAAACACCATATATTTT; CDR3aa: CASSPTGRGASGNTIYF
v_gene: TRBV19; j_gene: TRBJ2-1; abundance: NA; d_gene: TRBD1; CDR3nt: TGTGCCAGTAGTATAGGTGGGACAGGAAGTAGGAATGAGCAGTTCTTC; CDR3aa: CASSIGGTGSRNEQFF
v_gene: TRBV28; j_gene: TRBJ1-4; abundance: NA; d_gene: NA; CDR3nt: TGTGCCAGCAGTTTAAATGCCGGACTTAATGAAAAACTGTTTTTT; CDR3aa: CASSLNAGLNEKLFF
v_gene: TRBV4-2; j_gene: TRBJ2-7; abundance: few; d_gene: NA; CDR3nt: TGTGCCAGCAGCCAAGATCCCGGGGACACCTACGAGCAGTACTTC; CDR3aa: CASSQDPGDTYEQYF
v_gene: TRBV5-1; j_gene: TRBJ1-3; abundance: NA; d_gene: TRBD1; CDR3nt: TGCGCCAGCAGCTTAGGACAGGCCCGTGACACCATATATTTT; CDR3aa: CASSLGQARDTIYF
v_gene: TRBV29-1; j_gene: TRBJ2-1; abundance: NA; d_gene: NA; CDR3nt: TGCAGCGTTGAAGGGGGTATGCGGATTGCCTACAATGAGCAGTTCTTC; CDR3aa: CSVEGGMRIAYNEQFF
v_gene: TRBV19; j_gene: TRBJ1-2; abundance: NA; d_gene: TRBD1; CDR3nt: TGTGCCAGTAGTACCGGACAGGGCGTGTTCTACTATGGCTACACCTTC; CDR3aa: CASSTGQGVFYYGYTF
v_gene: TRBV6-5; j_gene: TRBJ1-4; abundance: NA; d_gene: NA; CDR3nt: TGTGCCAGCAGTTACGGGCAGGCTAATGAAAAACTGTTTTTT; CDR3aa: CASSYGQANEKLFF
v_gene: TRBV5-4; j_gene: TRBJ2-3; abundance: NA; d_gene: TRBD2; CDR3nt: TGTGCCAGCAGCTCGGGGGGTCAAAGCACAGATACGCAGTATTTT; CDR3aa: CASSSGGQSTDTQYF
v_gene: TRBV18; j_gene: TRBJ1-2; abundance: few; d_gene: NA; CDR3nt: TGTGCCAGCTCCGAACGAAGGGCAGACTATGGCTACACCTTC; CDR3aa: CASSERRADYGYTF
v_gene: TRBV7-9; j_gene: TRBJ1-2; abundance: NA; d_gene: NA; CDR3nt: TGTGCCAGCAGTACAGCCAATTCTAACTATGGCTACACCTTC; CDR3aa: CASSTANSNYGYTF
v_gene: TRBV6-6; j_gene: TRBJ2-3; abundance: few; d_gene: NA; CDR3nt: TGTGCCAGCAGTTACCCTAACACAGATACGCAGTATTTT; CDR3aa: CASSYPNTDTQYF
v_gene: TRBV4-2; j_gene: TRBJ1-4; abundance: NA; d_gene: NA; CDR3nt: TGTGCCAGCAGCCAAGGAACTGGACAGAACTTTAATGAAAAACTGTTTTTT; CDR3aa: CASSQGTGQNFNEKLFF
v_gene: TRBV6-1; j_gene: TRBJ1-2; abundance: NA; d_gene: NA; CDR3nt: TGTGCCAGCAGTGCGGAGTTATACTTTAACTATGGCTACACCTTC; CDR3aa: CASSAELYFNYGYTF
v_gene: TRBV9; j_gene: TRBJ2-3; abundance: NA; d_gene: NA; CDR3nt: TGTGCCAGCAGCGTCCAACTGGGGTTTGGAGATACGCAGTATTTT; CDR3aa: CASSVQLGFGDTQYF
v_gene: TRBV30; j_gene: TRBJ2-7; abundance: once; d_gene: TRBD1; CDR3nt: TGTGCCTGCCATGGGACAGGGGGCAACTCCTACGAGCAGTACTTC; CDR3aa: CACHGTGGNSYEQYF
v_gene: TRBV30; j_gene: TRBJ2-1; abundance: NA; d_gene: TRBD2; CDR3nt: TGTGCCTGGAGTGTACGGTCGGGGAGGGTCTACAATGAGCAGTTCTTC; CDR3aa: CAWSVRSGRVYNEQFF
v_gene: TRBV7-9; j_gene: TRBJ1-3; abundance: NA; d_gene: NA; CDR3nt: TGTGCCAGCAGCCCACAGGTTTCTGGAAACACCATATATTTT; CDR3aa: CASSPQVSGNTIYF
v_gene: TRBV28; j_gene: TRBJ2-7; abundance: NA; d_gene: TRBD1; CDR3nt: TGTGCCAGCAGTACGAGGACAGGGTCTGGATTTCGATTTAGTAGGTACGAGCAGTACTTC; CDR3aa: CASSTRTGSGFRFSRYEQYF
v_gene: TRBV5-5; j_gene: TRBJ2-7; abundance: NA; d_gene: TRBD1; CDR3nt: TGTGCCAGCAGCTTGGATTGGACAGGGGTCTACGAGCAGTACTTC; CDR3aa: CASSLDWTGVYEQYF
v_gene: TRBV21-1; j_gene: TRBJ1-6; abundance: NA; d_gene: NA; CDR3nt: TGTGCCAGCACACCTGCTTTTCCCTGCAGCTCCTATAATTCACCCCTCCACTTT; CDR3aa: CASTPAFPCSSYNSPLHF
v_gene: TRBV19; j_gene: TRBJ2-5; abundance: few; d_gene: TRBD1; CDR3nt: TGTGCCACATCGAACGGACAGGGGAAAGAGACCCAGTACTTC; CDR3aa: CATSNGQGKETQYF
v_gene: TRBV10-1; j_gene: TRBJ2-7; abundance: NA; d_gene: TRBD2; CDR3nt: TGCGCCAGCGAACTCCGGGACAGGAAGACCAAGGGACTAGCGGCAACCTCCTACGAGCAGTACTTC; CDR3aa: CASELRDRKTKGLAATSYEQYF
v_gene: TRBV30; j_gene: TRBJ2-7; abundance: NA; d_gene: NA; CDR3nt: TGTGCCTGGAGTGGGACTACCTACGAGCAGTACTTC; CDR3aa: CAWSGTTYEQYF
v_gene: TRBV7-2; j_gene: TRBJ2-4; abundance: NA; d_gene: TRBD1; CDR3nt: TGTGCCAGCAGCTTAGCGGGACAGGGAATAAAAAACATTCAGTACTTC; CDR3aa: CASSLAGQGIKNIQYF
v_gene: TRBV5-6; j_gene: TRBJ2-2; abundance: NA; d_gene: TRBD1; CDR3nt: TGTGCCAGCAGCGCCCGGGACAGGGGGAGAACCGGGGAGCTGTTTTTT; CDR3aa: CASSARDRGRTGELFF
v_gene: TRBV27; j_gene: TRBJ1-6; abundance: medium-sized; d_gene: NA; CDR3nt: TGTGCCAGCGGTCTTACCGTTAAGGGATCACCCCTCCACTTT; CDR3aa: CASGLTVKGSPLHF
v_gene: TRBV2; j_gene: TRBJ1-4; abundance: few; d_gene: NA; CDR3nt: TGTGCCAGCAGTGAAGCGCTTCAGGGGGAAAAACTGTTTTTT; CDR3aa: CASSEALQGEKLFF
v_gene: TRBV14; j_gene: TRBJ2-1; abundance: NA; d_gene: TRBD2; CDR3nt: TGTGCCAGCAGCCAAGTCGTTTCTAGCGGGGGATACAATGAGCAGTTCTTC; CDR3aa: CASSQVVSSGGYNEQFF
v_gene: TRBV19; j_gene: TRBJ2-5; abundance: few; d_gene: NA; CDR3nt: TGTGCCAGTAGTGACGAACTAGTGTACGAGACCCAGTACTTC; CDR3aa: CASSDELVYETQYF
v_gene: TRBV14; j_gene: TRBJ2-7; abundance: NA; d_gene: TRBD2; CDR3nt: TGTGCCAGCAGCCCCATCAGCGGGAGTAACTACGAGCAGTACTTC; CDR3aa: CASSPISGSNYEQYF
v_gene: TRBV19; j_gene: TRBJ1-5; abundance: NA; d_gene: NA; CDR3nt: TGTGCCAGTAGTATGGCCGGGGCAGCGGGTCAGCCCCAGCATTTT; CDR3aa: CASSMAGAAGQPQHF
v_gene: TRBV7-3; j_gene: TRBJ2-7; abundance: few; d_gene: TRBD1; CDR3nt: TGTGCCAGCAGTCTCGGACAGGGAAGGTCCTACGAGCAGTACTTC; CDR3aa: CASSLGQGRSYEQYF
v_gene: TRBV30; j_gene: TRBJ1-5; abundance: few; d_gene: NA; CDR3nt: TGTGCCTGGAGCCGGGTGTATAGCAATCAGCCCCAGCATTTT; CDR3aa: CAWSRVYSNQPQHF